The clone carrying this TCR beta chain was counted at least ten times. Its target is unknown. This sample was taken from a study of identical twins. The study, taken as a whole, reports: Insertions were reduced in abundant cord blood beta clonotypes but not in memory repertoires. Invariant populations such as MAIT and iNKT cells could partly muddle zero-insertion analyses. Model-predicted out-of-frame TCR alpha sharing fell below observed values in monozygotic twins.

A universal primer binding site was introduced by template switching. The final cDNA contained unique molecular identifiers. TCRdb re-called the 5' RACE reads through MiXCR, storing one row per CDR3 protein. The repertoire holds roughly 710,000 distinct CDR3 sequences, with roughly 6% as singletons. The TCR sequence derives from a man between 18 and 35 years old in good health. The sample taken for sequencing was naive T cells sorted from blood.

CDR3 loop: CASSPSSVEQYF. The DNA for the CDR3 is TGTGCCAGCAGTCCCTCTAGCGTCGAGCAGTACTTC. This chain joins TRBV6-5 and TRBJ2-7; D is perhaps TRBD2 (6 bases). The germline V gene encodes CDR1 MNHEY and CDR2 SVGAGI. The V and J ends lost 5 bases and 6 bases respectively, with 11 bases between them. CDR3 size: 12 residues.